The 9 T cell receptor beta chains below all came from one sample that was sequenced in a study of molecular identifiers for immune sequencing clone quantification (dated by TCRdb to the late 2010s). The library came from PCR. Sequencer: Illumina HiSeq 4000. The raw public data were reprocessed by TCRdb itself: fastp quality trimming at Q25, MiXCR clonotype calling, in-frame beta chains only. Identical CDR3 protein sequences are pooled into one entry, listed with their most common genes and DNA. Here the sample has under 600,000 distinct CDR3 sequences; 20% to 25% occur a single time. About 0.8% of the sample goes to the ten largest clones. The sample comprised naive CD8+ T cells from blood, with Jurkat cell RNA spiked in. What this sample's cell subset or site label stands for: FACS-sorted CD8+CD4-CCR7+CD45RA+ naive T cells. These receptors were obtained from a human donor in good health. Some libraries in this study had Jurkat cell RNA spiked in.

V gene TRBV19 combines with J gene TRBJ1-1; weak D call: TRBD1 (5 bases). The CDR3 covers 17 residues. Germline V gives CDR1 LNHDA, CDR2 SQIVND (reference sequence). V was clipped by 3 bases and J by 3 bases, with 20 bases between them. CDR3 amino acids: CASSIRDALGVDTEAFF. CDR3 nucleotides: TGTGCCAGTAGTATTCGGGACGCCCTAGGGGTAGACACTGAAGCTTTCTTT.

This clonotype was counted between two and nine times. The chain joins TRBV24-1 to TRBJ2-1, with TRBD2 as a possible D gene (6 bases). V was shortened by 0 bases and J by 9 bases, with 8 bases between the two germline ends. The CDR3 is 13 amino acids. Germline V lookup: CDR1 KGHDR, CDR2 SFDVKD. The CDR3 is CATSDLPEGEQFF. CDR3 in DNA: TGTGCCACCAGTGATTTGCCGGAGGGTGAGCAGTTCTTC.

V usage is TRBV2 and J usage is TRBJ1-6; D gene unclear. V lost 3 bases to trimming and J lost 2 bases, with 11 bases between them. CDR3 size: 16 residues. Germline values: CDR1 SNHLY, CDR2 FYNNEI. CDR3 in DNA: TGTGCCAGCAGTGAGTCCGCGAACGCCTATAATTCACCCCTCCACTTT. This encodes CASSESANAYNSPLHF.

This clonotype came up a few times. The CDR3 loop is CAIRRREGYEQYF. The CDR3 bases are TGTGCCATACGGAGGCGGGAGGGTTACGAGCAGTACTTC. This sequence joins TRBV10-3 and TRBJ2-7; the match to TRBD2 covers 9 bases. This CDR3 spans 13 amino acids. Germline V gene data show CDR1 as ENHRY and CDR2 as SYGVKD. V lost 9 bases to trimming and J lost 4 bases; unmatched junction nucleotides: 7.

This clonotype was picked up a small number of times. The CDR3 sequence is CASSFAREDGYTF. The CDR3, as DNA: TGTGCCAGCAGCTTTGCCAGGGAAGATGGCTACACCTTC. This chain links TRBV7-9 with TRBJ1-2; tentative D call: TRBD1 (5 bases). The CDR3 consists of 13 residues. Trimming took 3 bases from V and 6 from J, leaving 11 bases between them. Germline V gene data show CDR1 as SEHNR and CDR2 as FQNEAQ (reference sequence). Supplemented by reference TRBV7-9 and TRBJ1-2, the full variable domain reads DTGVSQNPRHKITKRGQNVTFRCDPISEHNRLYWYRQTLGQGPEFLTYFQNEAQLEKSRLLSDRFSAERPKGSFSTLEIQRTEQGDSAMYLCASSFAREDGYTFGSGTRLTVV.

This clonotype has at least ten counts. The CDR3 region has the DNA TGTGCCAGCAGCTTATATTACCGGGACGAGCAGTACTTC. Protein product: CASSLYYRDEQYF. The rearrangement uses TRBV7-9 and TRBJ2-7; D remains ambiguous. The germline V and J ends were trimmed by 2 bases and 5 bases, with 10 bases remaining between them. Germline V CDR1 and CDR2: SEHNR, FQNEAQ (reference sequence). The CDR3 is 13 residues long.

This rearrangement joins TRBV11-2 to TRBJ2-3; D ambiguous. This CDR3 comprises 14 residues. CDR1 SGHAT and CDR2 FQNNGV come from the germline V gene. The V end was cut by 3 bases, the J end by 4 bases, with 11 bases between. CDR3 nucleotide sequence: TGTGCCAGCAGCTTTACTAACTCCCCAGATACGCAGTATTTT. Translating gives CASSFTNSPDTQYF.

This clonotype came up many times. V is TRBV27 and J is TRBJ2-7; maybe TRBD2 (5 bases). The length of the CDR3 is 15 residues. V shed 0 bases and J shed 5 bases, with 14 bases lying between them. Germline V lookup: CDR1 MNHEY, CDR2 SMNVEV (reference sequence). The CDR3 DNA is TGTGCCAGCAGTTTATCGAACGGATTGAGGGACGAGCAGTACTTC. It yields the protein CASSLSNGLRDEQYF.

Comment on this clonotype: This sequence may be a read error, since a much larger clone differs from it by one base. The genes are TRBV4-1 and TRBJ2-2, with 8 bases aligning to TRBD2. Germline CDR1 is MGHRA and CDR2 is YSYEKL. This CDR3 contains 13 residues. CDR3 in DNA: TGCGGTAGCGGGACTACGAACACCGGGGAGCTGTTTTTT. This translates into CGSGTTNTGELFF.